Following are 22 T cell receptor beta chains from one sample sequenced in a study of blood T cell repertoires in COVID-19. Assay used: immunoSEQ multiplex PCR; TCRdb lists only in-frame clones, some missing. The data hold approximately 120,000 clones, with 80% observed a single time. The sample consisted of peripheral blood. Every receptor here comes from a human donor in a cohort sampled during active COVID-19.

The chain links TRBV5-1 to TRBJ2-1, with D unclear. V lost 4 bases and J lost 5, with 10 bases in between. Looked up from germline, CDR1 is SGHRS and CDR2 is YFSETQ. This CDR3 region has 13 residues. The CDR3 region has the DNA TGCGCCAGCAGCGGTCGGAGAAACAATGAGCAGTTCTTC. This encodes CASSGRRNNEQFF.

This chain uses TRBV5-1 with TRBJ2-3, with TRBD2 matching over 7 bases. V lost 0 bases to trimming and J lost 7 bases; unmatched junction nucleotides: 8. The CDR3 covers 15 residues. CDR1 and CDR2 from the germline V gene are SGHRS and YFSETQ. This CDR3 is CASSLAGLAENTQYF. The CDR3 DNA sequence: TGCGCCAGCAGCTTGGCCGGGCTAGCGGAGAATACGCAGTATTTT.

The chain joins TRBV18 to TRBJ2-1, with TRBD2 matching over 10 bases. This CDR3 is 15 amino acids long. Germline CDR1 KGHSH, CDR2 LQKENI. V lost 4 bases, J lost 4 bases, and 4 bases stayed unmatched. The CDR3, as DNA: TGTGCCAGCTCACTTCTAGCGGGAGAATACAATGAGCAGTTCTTC. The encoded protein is CASSLLAGEYNEQFF.

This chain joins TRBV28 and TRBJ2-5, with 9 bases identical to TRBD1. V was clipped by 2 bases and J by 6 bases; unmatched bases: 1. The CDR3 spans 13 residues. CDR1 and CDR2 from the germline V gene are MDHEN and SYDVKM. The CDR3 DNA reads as TGTGCCAGCAGTTTAGGGACAGGGAAGACCCAGTACTTC. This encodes CASSLGTGKTQYF.

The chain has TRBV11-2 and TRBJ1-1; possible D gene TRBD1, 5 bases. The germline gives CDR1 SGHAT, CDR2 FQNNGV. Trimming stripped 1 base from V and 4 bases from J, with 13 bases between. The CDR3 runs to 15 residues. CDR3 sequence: CASSLAQVGSTEAFF. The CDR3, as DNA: TGTGCCAGCAGCTTAGCACAGGTCGGGTCCACTGAAGCTTTCTTT.

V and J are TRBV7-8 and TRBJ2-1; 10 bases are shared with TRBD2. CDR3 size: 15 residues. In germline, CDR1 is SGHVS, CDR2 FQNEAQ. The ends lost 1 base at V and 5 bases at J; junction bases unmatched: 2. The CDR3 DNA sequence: TGTGCCAGCAGCTTAGAACTAGCGGGACACAATGAGCAGTTCTTC. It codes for CASSLELAGHNEQFF.

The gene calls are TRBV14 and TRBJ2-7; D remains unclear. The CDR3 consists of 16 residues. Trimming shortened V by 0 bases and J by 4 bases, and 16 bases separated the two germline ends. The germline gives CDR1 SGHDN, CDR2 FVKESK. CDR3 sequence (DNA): TGTGCCAGCAGCCAAGATAGGCTCTTTACGGGTTACGAGCAGTACTTC. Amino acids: CASSQDRLFTGYEQYF.

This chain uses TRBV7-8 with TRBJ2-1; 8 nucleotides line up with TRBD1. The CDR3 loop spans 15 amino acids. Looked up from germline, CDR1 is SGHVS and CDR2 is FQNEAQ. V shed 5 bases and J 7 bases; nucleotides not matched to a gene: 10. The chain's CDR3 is CASSLRTGLTNEQFF. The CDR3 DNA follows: TGTGCCAGCAGCCTACGGACAGGGCTGACGAATGAGCAGTTCTTC.

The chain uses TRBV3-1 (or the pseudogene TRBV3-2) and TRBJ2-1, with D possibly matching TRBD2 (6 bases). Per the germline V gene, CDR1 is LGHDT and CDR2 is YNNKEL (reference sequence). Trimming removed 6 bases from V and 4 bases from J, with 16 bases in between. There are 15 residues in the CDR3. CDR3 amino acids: CASSQAGRSYNEQFF. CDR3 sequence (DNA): TGTGCCAGCAGTCAGGCGGGACGTTCATACAATGAGCAGTTCTTC.

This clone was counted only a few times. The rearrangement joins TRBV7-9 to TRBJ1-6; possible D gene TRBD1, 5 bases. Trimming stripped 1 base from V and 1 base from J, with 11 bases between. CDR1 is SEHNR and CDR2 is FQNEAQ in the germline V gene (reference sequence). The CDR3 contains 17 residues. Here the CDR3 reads CASSLGSAGSYNSPLHF. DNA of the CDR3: TGTGCCAGCAGCTTAGGTTCGGCAGGGTCCTATAATTCACCCCTCCACTTT.

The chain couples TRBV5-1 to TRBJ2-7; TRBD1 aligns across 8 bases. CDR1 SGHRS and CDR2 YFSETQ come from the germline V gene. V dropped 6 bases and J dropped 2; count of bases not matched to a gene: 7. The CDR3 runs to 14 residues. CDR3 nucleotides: TGCGCCAGCACCCGGACAGGGAACGCCTACGAGCAGTACTTC. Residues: CASTRTGNAYEQYF.

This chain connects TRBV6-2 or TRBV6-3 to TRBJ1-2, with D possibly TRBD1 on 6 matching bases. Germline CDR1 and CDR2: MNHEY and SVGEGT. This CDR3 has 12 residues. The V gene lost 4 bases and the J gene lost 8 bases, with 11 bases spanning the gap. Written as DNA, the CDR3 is TGTGCCAGCAGTTTCACAGGGTACGGCTACACCTTC. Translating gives CASSFTGYGYTF.

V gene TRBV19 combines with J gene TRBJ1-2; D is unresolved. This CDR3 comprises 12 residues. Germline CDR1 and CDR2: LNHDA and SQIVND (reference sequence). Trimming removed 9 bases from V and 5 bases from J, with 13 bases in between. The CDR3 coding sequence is TGTGCCAGCGCTGCTAATTGGTATGGCTACACCTTC. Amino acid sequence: CASAANWYGYTF.

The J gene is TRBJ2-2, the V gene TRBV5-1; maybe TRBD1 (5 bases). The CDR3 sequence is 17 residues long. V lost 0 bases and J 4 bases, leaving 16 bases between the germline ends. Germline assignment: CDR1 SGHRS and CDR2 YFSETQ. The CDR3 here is CASSLVAGSVGTGELFF. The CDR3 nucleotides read TGCGCCAGCAGCTTGGTTGCAGGGTCAGTGGGCACCGGGGAGCTGTTTTTT.

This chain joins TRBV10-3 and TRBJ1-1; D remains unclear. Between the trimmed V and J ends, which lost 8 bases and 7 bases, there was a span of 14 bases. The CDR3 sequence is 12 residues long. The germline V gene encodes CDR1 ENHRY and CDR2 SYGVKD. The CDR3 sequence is CAIGAGLGEAFF. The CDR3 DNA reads TGTGCCATCGGTGCGGGGTTAGGTGAAGCTTTCTTT.

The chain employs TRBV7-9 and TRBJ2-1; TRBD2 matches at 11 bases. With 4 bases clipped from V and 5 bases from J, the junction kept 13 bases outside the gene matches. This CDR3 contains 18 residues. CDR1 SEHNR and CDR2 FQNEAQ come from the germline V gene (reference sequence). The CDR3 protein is CASSSSRDSGRENNEQFF. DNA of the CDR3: TGTGCCAGCAGCTCTAGCCGTGATAGCGGGAGGGAAAACAATGAGCAGTTCTTC.

The CDR3 loop reads CASRDRGRNTGELFF. Written as DNA, the CDR3 is TGTGCCAGCAGGGACAGGGGGCGGAACACCGGGGAGCTGTTTTTT. The chain joins TRBV2 to TRBJ2-2; TRBD1 matches 11 bases. Germline V gene data show CDR1 as SNHLY and CDR2 as FYNNEI. The length of the CDR3 is 15 residues. Trimming took 6 bases from V and 1 from J; bases not matched to a gene: 1.

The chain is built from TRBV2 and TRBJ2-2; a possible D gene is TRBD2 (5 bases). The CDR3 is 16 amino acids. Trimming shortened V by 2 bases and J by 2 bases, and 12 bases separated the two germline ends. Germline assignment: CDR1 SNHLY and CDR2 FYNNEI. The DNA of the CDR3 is TGTGCCAGCAGTGAATACCTAGCAGAAAACACCGGGGAGCTGTTTTTT. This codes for CASSEYLAENTGELFF.

CDR3 coding DNA: TGTGCCAGCAGAACCCGACTAGCACCAACTAACAATGAGCAGTTCTTC. The encoded protein is CASRTRLAPTNNEQFF. V gene TRBV27 combines with J gene TRBJ2-1; 7 nucleotides agree with TRBD2. This CDR3 region has 16 residues. With V trimmed by 6 bases and J by 5 bases, 13 bases remained unmatched. Germline V lookup: CDR1 MNHEY, CDR2 SMNVEV (reference sequence).

DNA for the CDR3: TGTGCCAGCGCCCCGGGACAGGGTACGTACGAGCAGTACTTC. Amino acid sequence: CASAPGQGTYEQYF. The rearrangement joins TRBV2 to TRBJ2-7; the match to TRBD1 covers 9 bases. The V gene's germline CDR1 is SNHLY and CDR2 FYNNEI. This CDR3 is built from 14 residues. Trimming cost V 8 bases and J 4 bases; bases outside gene matches: 9.

This chain's CDR3 is CASSLQADSSYEQYF. In DNA form, the CDR3 reads TGTGCCAGCAGCCTCCAGGCCGACAGCTCCTACGAGCAGTACTTC. The chain links TRBV3-1 (or the pseudogene TRBV3-2) to TRBJ2-7; TRBD1 is a possible D gene (5 bases). Germline loops: CDR1 LGHDT, CDR2 YNNKEL (reference sequence). This CDR3 spans 15 amino acids. The V end was cut by 4 bases, the J end by 0 bases, with 13 bases between.

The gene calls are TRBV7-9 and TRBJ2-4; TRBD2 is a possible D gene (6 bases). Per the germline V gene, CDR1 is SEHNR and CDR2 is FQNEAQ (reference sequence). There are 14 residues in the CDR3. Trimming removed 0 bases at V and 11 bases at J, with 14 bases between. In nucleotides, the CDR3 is TGTGCCAGCAGCTTAGCCGGGACTTCAGACCTTCAGTACTTC. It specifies CASSLAGTSDLQYF. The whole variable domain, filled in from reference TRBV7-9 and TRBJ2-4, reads DTGVSQNPRHKITKRGQNVTFRCDPISEHNRLYWYRQTLGQGPEFLTYFQNEAQLEKSRLLSDRFSAERPKGSFSTLEIQRTEQGDSAMYLCASSLAGTSDLQYFGAGTRLSVL.